This passage covers 20 T cell receptor beta chains from one sample sequenced in a study of T cells after yellow fever vaccination. TCRdb used MiXCR to reprocess the 5' RACE reads, holding one entry per CDR3 protein. The table lists about 240,000 distinct CDR3 sequences, around 7% of them singletons, with roughly 0.9% in the top ten. The sequencing here drew on CD4+ T cells sorted from PBMCs, taken 15 days after the yellow fever booster vaccination. Receptors were obtained from a man aged 25-45 years who received the YFV17D yellow fever vaccine.

A few counts support this clonotype. This chain joins TRBV10-3 and TRBJ2-7; 7 bases match TRBD1. CDR3 size: 16 residues. Germline values: CDR1 ENHRY, CDR2 SYGVKD. Unmatched junction bases numbered 12, after V lost 2 bases and J lost 5 bases. The CDR3 here is CAISETFSPGGNEQYF. CDR3 nucleotides: TGTGCCATCAGTGAGACGTTCTCGCCAGGGGGTAACGAGCAGTACTTC.

This clonotype was counted at least ten times. The chain has TRBV5-5 and TRBJ1-1, with D uncertain. Germline CDR1 and CDR2: SGHKS and YYEKEE (reference sequence). The CDR3 length is 11 residues. The V end was cut by 0 bases, the J end by 5 bases, with 2 bases between. CDR3 loop: CASSLVTEAFF. The CDR3 DNA follows: TGTGCCAGCAGCTTGGTTACTGAAGCTTTCTTT.

This clonotype has ten or more counts. The chain links TRBV6-4 to TRBJ1-4, with D hard to call. V lost 6 bases to trimming and J lost 5 bases, with 13 bases between them. The CDR3 consists of 14 residues. Germline-derived CDR1 and CDR2 are MRHNA and SNTAGT. The CDR3 reads CASSSRGRNEKLFF. The CDR3 DNA is TGTGCCAGCAGCTCCCGGGGAAGAAATGAAAAACTGTTTTTT.

This clonotype showed up just a few times. The rearrangement links TRBV7-8 to TRBJ2-4, with TRBD1 identical over 8 bases. The CDR3 extends over 16 amino acids. Trimming cost V 5 bases and J 1 base; bases outside gene matches: 7. Germline assignment: CDR1 SGHVS and CDR2 FQNEAQ. CDR3 region: CASSPPGGFAKNIQYF. The CDR3 nucleotides read TGTGCCAGCAGCCCCCCAGGGGGCTTCGCCAAAAACATTCAGTACTTC.

V usage is TRBV7-8 and J usage is TRBJ2-1; 12 nucleotides align to TRBD2. Germline V gene data show CDR1 as SGHVS and CDR2 as FQNEAQ. CDR3 length: 17 amino acids. The V segment lost 5 bases and the J segment 6 bases; nucleotides outside the gene matches: 11. CDR3 region: CASSPYWAGLAGNEQFF. For the CDR3, the DNA is TGTGCCAGCAGCCCTTATTGGGCGGGACTAGCGGGCAATGAGCAGTTCTTC. The full variable domain, in which reference TRBV7-8 and TRBJ2-1 provide the parts outside the CDR3, is GAGVSQSPRYKVAKRGQDVALRCDPISGHVSLFWYQQALGQGPEFLTYFQNEAQLDKSGLPSDRFFAERPEGSVSTLKIQRTQQEDSAVYLCASSPYWAGLAGNEQFFGPGTRLTVL.

In this sample, this clonotype turned up many times. The V and J genes are TRBV6-1 and TRBJ2-7, with D tentatively TRBD1 (5 bases). The CDR3 sequence is 13 residues long. Germline V gives CDR1 MNHNS, CDR2 SASEGT. With 10 bases removed from V and 6 bases from J, the gap between germline ends came to 19 bases. This CDR3 is CATKPQGRGEQYF. CDR3 nucleotide sequence: TGTGCCACCAAGCCCCAGGGAAGGGGCGAGCAGTACTTC.

The chain is built from TRBV7-9 and TRBJ1-5; D is perhaps TRBD1 (5 bases). Germline lookup yields CDR1 SEHNR and CDR2 FQNEAQ (reference sequence). The V end was cut by 5 bases, the J end by 2 bases, with 10 bases between. The CDR3 loop spans 14 amino acids. The CDR3 bases are TGTGCCAGCAGCCTAGGGGAGGGCAATCAGCCCCAGCATTTT. It is translated as CASSLGEGNQPQHF.

The chain joins TRBV7-2 to TRBJ1-6; D is possibly TRBD1 (6 bases). Per germline, CDR1 SGHTA and CDR2 FQGNSA. The CDR3 consists of 14 residues. The V end lost 0 bases, the J end lost 7 bases, and 7 bases lay between the germline ends. CDR3 protein: CASSLATGNSPLHF. In nucleotides, the CDR3 is TGTGCCAGCAGCTTAGCGACAGGCAATTCACCCCTCCACTTT. The complete variable domain, with remaining parts taken from reference TRBV7-2 and TRBJ1-6, reads GAGVSQSPSNKVTEKGKDVELRCDPISGHTALYWYRQSLGQGLEFLIYFQGNSAPDKSGLPSDRFSAERTGGSVSTLTIQRTQQEDSAVYLCASSLATGNSPLHFGNGTRLTVT.

This chain joins TRBV15 and TRBJ1-1, with 9 bases matching TRBD1. The CDR3 covers 14 residues. Looked up from germline, CDR1 is LNHNV and CDR2 is YYDKDF (reference sequence). The V and J ends lost 4 bases and 5 bases, in that order; junction bases with no gene match: 5. The CDR3 spells CATSKQGARTEAFF. DNA of the CDR3: TGTGCCACCAGCAAACAGGGGGCTCGGACTGAAGCTTTCTTT.

This clonotype was picked up a small number of times. The V gene is TRBV20-1, the J gene TRBJ2-7; 8 positions agree with TRBD1. Trimming cost V 3 bases and J 0 bases; bases outside gene matches: 22. The CDR3 is 20 residues long. Germline values: CDR1 DFQATT, CDR2 SNEGSKA (reference sequence). The chain's CDR3 is CSASPFGGQGARGGSYEQYF. CDR3 sequence (DNA): TGCAGTGCTAGTCCCTTCGGTGGGCAGGGGGCGAGGGGAGGCTCCTACGAGCAGTACTTC.

This rearrangement joins TRBV20-1 to TRBJ1-2; D possibly corresponds to TRBD1 (5 bases). In germline, CDR1 is DFQATT, CDR2 SNEGSKA (reference sequence). The ends were cut back, 2 bases at V and 3 bases at J, with 16 bases in the middle. The CDR3 spans 15 residues. CDR3: CSARNPSRGDYGYTF. The CDR3 nucleotides read TGCAGTGCTAGAAATCCATCTCGGGGGGACTATGGCTACACCTTC.

The V and J genes are TRBV6-2 or TRBV6-3 and TRBJ2-1; perhaps TRBD1 as D (6 bases). The V and J ends lost 4 bases and 4 bases respectively, with 20 bases between them. The germline CDR1 and CDR2 sequences are MNHEY and SVGEGT. CDR3 size: 17 residues. The CDR3, as DNA: TGTGCCAGCAGTTTTAGACAGGACCGGAGCGCTTACAATGAGCAGTTCTTC. Translated, it gives CASSFRQDRSAYNEQFF.

In its sample, this clonotype was seen many times. The CDR3 bases are TGTGCCAGCAGCCAAACAGGGGTCGATCCCAAGTATTTT. This translates into CASSQTGVDPKYF. This chain connects TRBV14 to TRBJ2-3; 7 nucleotides match TRBD1. The J segment lost 13 bases and the V segment lost 2 bases, leaving 9 bases of the junction unmatched. CDR1 SGHDN and CDR2 FVKESK come from the germline V gene. The CDR3 length is 13 residues.

The chain's CDR3 is CASRSTGVPFEAFF. The CDR3 DNA reads as TGTGCCAGCAGGTCTACAGGAGTACCTTTCGAAGCTTTCTTT. The rearrangement uses TRBV6-5 and TRBJ1-1; D might be TRBD1 (5 bases). CDR1 and CDR2 from the germline V gene are MNHEY and SVGAGI. This CDR3 has 14 residues. Deletions cut 6 bases from V and 8 bases from J, with 19 bases between.

This clonotype was seen ten or more times. The genes are TRBV5-1 and TRBJ2-3; the match to TRBD1 covers 8 bases. From germline, CDR1 is SGHRS and CDR2 YFSETQ. V gave up 7 bases and J gave up 1 base; unmatched junction bases: 5. The CDR3 is made up of 14 amino acids. CDR3 sequence reads: CASQKTGGTDTQYF. The CDR3 DNA is TGCGCCAGCCAGAAGACAGGGGGCACAGATACGCAGTATTTT. Using reference TRBV5-1 and TRBJ2-3 for the parts outside the CDR3, the full variable domain is KAGVTQTPRYLIKTRGQQVTLSCSPISGHRSVSWYQQTPGQGLQFLFEYFSETQRNKGNFPGRFSGRQFSNSRSEMNVSTLELGDSALYLCASQKTGGTDTQYFGPGTRLTVL.

The gene calls are TRBV20-1 and TRBJ2-7, with 9 bases lining up with TRBD1. CDR1 is DFQATT and CDR2 is SNEGSKA in the germline V gene (reference sequence). Trimming cost V 5 bases and J 9 bases; bases outside gene matches: 8. The CDR3 extends over 12 amino acids. CDR3 protein: CSARDRVSGQYF. CDR3 DNA sequence: TGCAGTGCTCGGGACAGGGTTTCGGGGCAGTACTTC.

Only a few counts were recorded for this clonotype. This sequence joins TRBV10-3 and TRBJ2-2; unclear D gene. V lost 7 bases and J lost 1, with 13 bases in between. From germline, CDR1 is ENHRY and CDR2 SYGVKD. The CDR3 is 15 residues long. The CDR3 sequence is CAINPGSRNTGELFF. The CDR3 DNA is TGTGCCATCAATCCCGGTAGCCGGAACACCGGGGAGCTGTTTTTT.

This clonotype was counted many times. The CDR3 here is CASSLGLSSRETQYF. Here the CDR3 DNA reads TGTGCCAGCAGCTTAGGTTTGAGTAGCCGGGAGACCCAGTACTTC. The chain joins TRBV7-2 to TRBJ2-5; D unclear. The CDR3 loop spans 15 amino acids. Germline CDR1 and CDR2: SGHTA and FQGNSA. The V gene lost 1 base and the J gene lost 5 bases, with 14 bases spanning the gap.

A remark on this clonotype: This could be a read error, since a much larger clone is one nucleotide away. The gene calls are TRBV6-5 and TRBJ2-3; D tentatively reads TRBD1 or TRBD2 (6 bases each). This CDR3 is built from 15 residues. Germline V CDR1 and CDR2: MNHEY, SVGAGI. CDR3 coding DNA: TGTGCCAACAGTTCAACAGGGACTAGCACAGATACGCAGTATTTT. It specifies CANSSTGTSTDTQYF.

This clonotype appeared a few times. The J gene is TRBJ1-1, the V gene TRBV7-2; no definite D call. The germline V gene has CDR1 SGHTA and CDR2 FQGNSA. This CDR3 has 15 residues. Trimming stripped 2 bases from V and 0 bases from J, with 10 bases between. The CDR3 protein is CASSLNIAMNTEAFF. CDR3 coding DNA: TGTGCCAGCAGCTTAAACATTGCGATGAACACTGAAGCTTTCTTT.